This T cell receptor beta chain came from a study of T-cell memory formation after mild COVID-19. Study-level information: The two donors had largely donor-specific TCR clusters.

TCRdb redid the calling of the 5' RACE reads with MiXCR, one entry per CDR3 protein. In the table there are about 350,000 distinct CDR3 sequences, around 13% of which are singletons. General study points: CM and EM subsets held most contracting CD4+ clones; EMRA held CD8+ ones.

Trimming removed 0 bases at V and 6 bases at J, with 18 bases between. Germline V CDR1 and CDR2: SGHAT, FQNNGV. This CDR3 region has 16 residues. To note about this clonotype: Its target is not known.

The V gene is TRBV11-2, the J gene TRBJ2-7; D not certain. The TCR was taken from a man between 18 and 29 years old who had mild COVID-19 (a few samples of this study predate the infection). Cell type and time point are not known. What was sequenced was PBMCs or a T cell subset sorted from them (not recorded which). This CDR3 reads CASSLDPLWERCEQYV. In nucleotides, the CDR3 is TGTGCCAGCAGCTTAGATCCTTTATGGGAACGATGCGAGCAGTACGTC.